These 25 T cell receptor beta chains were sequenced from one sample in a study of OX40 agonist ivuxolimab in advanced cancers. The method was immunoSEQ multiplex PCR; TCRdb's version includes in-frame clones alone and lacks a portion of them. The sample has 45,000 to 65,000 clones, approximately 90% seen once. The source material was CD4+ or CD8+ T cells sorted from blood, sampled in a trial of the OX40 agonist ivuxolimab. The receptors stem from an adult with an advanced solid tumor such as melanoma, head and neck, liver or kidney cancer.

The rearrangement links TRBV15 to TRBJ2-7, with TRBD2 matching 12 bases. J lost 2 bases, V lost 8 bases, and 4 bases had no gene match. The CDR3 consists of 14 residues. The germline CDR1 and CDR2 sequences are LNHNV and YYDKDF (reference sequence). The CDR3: CATSLAGGTYEQYF. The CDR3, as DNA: TGTGCCACCTCCCTAGCGGGAGGGACCTACGAGCAGTACTTC.

The CDR3 nucleotides are TGTGCCAGCAGCCATCTCTATGGCTACACCTTC. Amino acid sequence: CASSHLYGYTF. The genes are TRBV5-7 and TRBJ1-2; D unresolved. TRBV5-7 is flagged as an ORF with uncertain function. The CDR3 totals 11 residues. The V end lost 4 bases, the J end lost 4 bases, and 5 bases lay between the germline ends.

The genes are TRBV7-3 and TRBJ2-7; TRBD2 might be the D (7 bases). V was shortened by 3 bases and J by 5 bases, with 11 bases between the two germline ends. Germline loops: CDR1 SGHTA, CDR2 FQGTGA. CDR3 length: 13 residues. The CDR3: CASSFTGGNEQYF. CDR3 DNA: TGTGCCAGCAGCTTTACGGGGGGCAACGAGCAGTACTTC.

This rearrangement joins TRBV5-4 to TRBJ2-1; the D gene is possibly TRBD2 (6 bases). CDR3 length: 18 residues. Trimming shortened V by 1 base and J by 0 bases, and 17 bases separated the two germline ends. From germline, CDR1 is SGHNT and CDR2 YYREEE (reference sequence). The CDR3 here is CASSLRGIPEPSYNEQFF. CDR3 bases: TGTGCCAGCAGCTTGCGCGGGATTCCGGAACCCTCCTACAATGAGCAGTTCTTC.

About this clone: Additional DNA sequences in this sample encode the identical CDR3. The CDR3 protein is CASSLGTGEETQYF. The CDR3 nucleotides are TGTGCCAGCAGCCTCGGGACAGGGGAAGAGACCCAGTACTTC. The chain carries TRBV13 and TRBJ2-5; 10 nucleotides line up with TRBD1. Germline V CDR1 and CDR2: PRHDT, FYEKMQ (reference sequence). CDR3 size: 14 residues. V was clipped by 5 bases and J by 3 bases; unmatched bases: 3.

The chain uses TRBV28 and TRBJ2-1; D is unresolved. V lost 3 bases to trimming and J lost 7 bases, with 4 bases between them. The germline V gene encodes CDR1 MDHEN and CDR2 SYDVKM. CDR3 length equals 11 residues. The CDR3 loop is CASSFRNEQFF. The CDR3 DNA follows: TGTGCCAGCAGTTTCCGGAATGAGCAGTTCTTC.

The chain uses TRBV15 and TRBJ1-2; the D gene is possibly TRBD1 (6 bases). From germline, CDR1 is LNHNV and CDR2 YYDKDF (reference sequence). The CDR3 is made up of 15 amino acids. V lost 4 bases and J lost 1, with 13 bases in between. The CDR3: CATSNVQGLNYGYTF. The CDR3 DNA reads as TGTGCCACCAGCAACGTCCAGGGGCTTAACTATGGCTACACCTTC. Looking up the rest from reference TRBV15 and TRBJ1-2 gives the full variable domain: DAMVIQNPRYQVTQFGKPVTLSCSQTLNHNVMYWYQQKSSQAPKLLFHYYDKDFNNEADTPDNFQSRRPNTSFCFLDIRSPGLGDTAMYLCATSNVQGLNYGYTFGSGTRLTVV.

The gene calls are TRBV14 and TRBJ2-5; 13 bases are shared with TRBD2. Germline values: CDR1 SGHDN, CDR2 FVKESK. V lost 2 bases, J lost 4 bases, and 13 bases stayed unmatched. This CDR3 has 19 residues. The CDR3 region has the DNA TGTGCCAGCAGCCAAAGGGTGACTAGCGGGAGGTTCGTGGGAGAGACCCAGTACTTC. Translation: CASSQRVTSGRFVGETQYF.

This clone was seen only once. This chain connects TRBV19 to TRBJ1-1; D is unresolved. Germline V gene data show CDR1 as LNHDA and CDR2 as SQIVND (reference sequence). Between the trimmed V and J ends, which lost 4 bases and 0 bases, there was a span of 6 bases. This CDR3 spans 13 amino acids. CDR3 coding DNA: TGTGCCAGTAGTAGATTCATGAACACTGAAGCTTTCTTT. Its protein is CASSRFMNTEAFF.

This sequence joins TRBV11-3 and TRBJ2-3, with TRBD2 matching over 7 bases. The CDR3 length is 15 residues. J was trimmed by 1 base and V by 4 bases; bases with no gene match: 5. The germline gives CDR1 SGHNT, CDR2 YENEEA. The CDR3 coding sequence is TGTGCCAGCAGCTACTCTCGGGGGGGCACAGATACGCAGTATTTT. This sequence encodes CASSYSRGGTDTQYF.

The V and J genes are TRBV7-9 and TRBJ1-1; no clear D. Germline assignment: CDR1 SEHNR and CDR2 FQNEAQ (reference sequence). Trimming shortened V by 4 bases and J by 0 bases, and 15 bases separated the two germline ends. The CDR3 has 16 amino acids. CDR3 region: CASSSRTNTMNTEAFF. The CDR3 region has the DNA TGTGCCAGCAGCTCCCGGACCAATACTATGAACACTGAAGCTTTCTTT.

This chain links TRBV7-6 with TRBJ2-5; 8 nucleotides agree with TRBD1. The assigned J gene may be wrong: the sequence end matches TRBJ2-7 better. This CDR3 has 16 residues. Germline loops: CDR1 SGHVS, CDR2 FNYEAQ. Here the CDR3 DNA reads TGTGCCAGCAGCTTAATAGCAGGGGGCGGTCACTACGAGCAGTACTTC. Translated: CASSLIAGGGHYEQYF.

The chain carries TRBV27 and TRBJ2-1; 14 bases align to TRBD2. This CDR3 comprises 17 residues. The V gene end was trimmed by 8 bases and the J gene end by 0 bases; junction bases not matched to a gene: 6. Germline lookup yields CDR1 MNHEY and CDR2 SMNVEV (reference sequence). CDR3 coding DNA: TGTGCCAGCGCGGGACTAGCGGGAGTAGTCTCCTACAATGAGCAGTTCTTC. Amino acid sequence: CASAGLAGVVSYNEQFF.

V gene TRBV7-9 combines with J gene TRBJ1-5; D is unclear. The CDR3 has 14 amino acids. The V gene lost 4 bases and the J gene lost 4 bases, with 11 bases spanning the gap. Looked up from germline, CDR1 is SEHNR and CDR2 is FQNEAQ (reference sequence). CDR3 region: CASSSGLGNQPQHF. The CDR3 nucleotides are TGTGCCAGCAGCTCTGGTTTAGGGAATCAGCCCCAGCATTTT.

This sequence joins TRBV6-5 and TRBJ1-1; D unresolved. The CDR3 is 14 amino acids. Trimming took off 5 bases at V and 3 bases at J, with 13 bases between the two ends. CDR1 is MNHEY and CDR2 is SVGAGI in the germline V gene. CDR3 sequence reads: CASSGDLGYTEAFF. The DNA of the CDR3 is TGTGCCAGCAGTGGGGATTTAGGGTACACTGAAGCTTTCTTT.

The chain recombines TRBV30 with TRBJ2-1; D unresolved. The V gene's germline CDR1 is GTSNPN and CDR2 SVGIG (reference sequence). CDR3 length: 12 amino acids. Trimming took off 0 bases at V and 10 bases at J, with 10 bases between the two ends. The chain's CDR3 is CAWSVGRLEQFF. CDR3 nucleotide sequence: TGTGCCTGGAGTGTTGGGCGCCTGGAGCAGTTCTTC. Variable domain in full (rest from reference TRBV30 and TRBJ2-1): SQTIHQWPATLVQPVGSPLSLECTVEGTSNPNLYWYRQAAGRGLQLLFYSVGIGQISSEVPQNLSASRPQDRQFILSSKKLLLSDSGFYLCAWSVGRLEQFFGPGTRLTVL.

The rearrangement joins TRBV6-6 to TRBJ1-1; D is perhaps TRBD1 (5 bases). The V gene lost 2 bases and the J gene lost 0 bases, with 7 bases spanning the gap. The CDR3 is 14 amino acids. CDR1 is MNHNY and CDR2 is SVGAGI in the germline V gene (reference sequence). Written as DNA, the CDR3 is TGTGCCAGCAGTTACATGGGGGTGAACACTGAAGCTTTCTTT. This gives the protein CASSYMGVNTEAFF.

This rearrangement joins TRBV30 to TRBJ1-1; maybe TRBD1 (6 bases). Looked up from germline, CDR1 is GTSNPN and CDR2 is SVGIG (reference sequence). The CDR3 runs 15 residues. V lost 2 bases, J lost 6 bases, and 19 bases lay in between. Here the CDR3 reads CAWSPTRGAGAEAFF. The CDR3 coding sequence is TGTGCCTGGAGTCCTACTCGGGGGGCTGGGGCTGAAGCTTTCTTT.

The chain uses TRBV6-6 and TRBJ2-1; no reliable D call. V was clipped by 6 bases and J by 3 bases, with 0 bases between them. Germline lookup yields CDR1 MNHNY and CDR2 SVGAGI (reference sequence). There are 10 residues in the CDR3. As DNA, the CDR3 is TGTGCCAGCAGCTACAATGAGCAGTTCTTC. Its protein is CASSYNEQFF.

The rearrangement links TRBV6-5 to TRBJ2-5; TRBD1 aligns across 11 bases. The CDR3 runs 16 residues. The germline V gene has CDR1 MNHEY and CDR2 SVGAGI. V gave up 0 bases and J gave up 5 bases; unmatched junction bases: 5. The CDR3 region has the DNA TGTGCCAGCAGTTACTCCGGGACAGGGGGTTCGGAGACCCAGTACTTC. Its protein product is CASSYSGTGGSETQYF.

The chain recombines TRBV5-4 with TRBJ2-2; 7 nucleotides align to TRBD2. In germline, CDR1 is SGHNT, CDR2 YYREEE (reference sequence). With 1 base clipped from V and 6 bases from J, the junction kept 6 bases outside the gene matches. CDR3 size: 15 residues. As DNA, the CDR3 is TGTGCCAGCAGCTTGTTGCGGGAGAATGCCGGGGAGCTGTTTTTT. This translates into CASSLLRENAGELFF. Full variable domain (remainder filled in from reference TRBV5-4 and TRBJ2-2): ETGVTQSPTHLIKTRGQQVTLRCSSQSGHNTVSWYQQALGQGPQFIFQYYREEENGRGNFPPRFSGLQFPNYSSELNVNALELDDSALYLCASSLLRENAGELFFGEGSRLTVL.

The CDR3 sequence: CASSPGTGAFF. CDR3 DNA sequence: TGTGCCAGCAGCCCCGGGACGGGAGCTTTCTTT. The V and J genes are TRBV7-9 and TRBJ1-1, with D possibly TRBD1 on 5 matching bases. The CDR3 length is 11 residues. CDR1 SEHNR and CDR2 FQNEAQ come from the germline V gene (reference sequence). The germline V and J ends were trimmed by 5 bases and 10 bases, with 11 bases remaining between them.

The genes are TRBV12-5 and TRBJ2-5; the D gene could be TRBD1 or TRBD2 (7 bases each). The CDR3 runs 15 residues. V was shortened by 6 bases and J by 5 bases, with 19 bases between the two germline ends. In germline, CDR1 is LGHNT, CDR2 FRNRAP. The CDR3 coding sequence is TGTGCTAGTGGCCGCGGGGACAGCGGGGCGGAGACCCAGTACTTC. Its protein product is CASGRGDSGAETQYF.

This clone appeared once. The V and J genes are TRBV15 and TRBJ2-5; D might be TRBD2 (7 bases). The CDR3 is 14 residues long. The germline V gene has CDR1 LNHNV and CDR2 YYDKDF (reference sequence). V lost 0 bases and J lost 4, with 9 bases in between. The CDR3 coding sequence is TGTGCCACCAGCAGAGAGGGGGGGCCAGAGACCCAGTACTTC. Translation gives CATSREGGPETQYF.

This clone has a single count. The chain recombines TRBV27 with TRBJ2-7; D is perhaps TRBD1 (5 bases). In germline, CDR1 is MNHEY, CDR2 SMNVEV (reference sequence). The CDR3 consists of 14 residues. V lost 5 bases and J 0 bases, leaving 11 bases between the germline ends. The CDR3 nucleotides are TGTGCCAGCAGTCACTTTGACAGCTCCTACGAGCAGTACTTC. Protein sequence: CASSHFDSSYEQYF.